Each of the 24 T cell receptor beta chains below was sequenced from the same sample in a study of blood T cell repertoires in COVID-19. Clones were read by immunoSEQ multiplex PCR, and TCRdb kept only the in-frame ones, dropping some. The sample carries about 200,000 clones, around 84% recorded once. Material for sequencing was peripheral blood. The receptors originated from a man between 60 and 70 years old with acute or convalescent COVID-19.

The V gene is TRBV19, the J gene TRBJ1-4, with a tentative D call TRBD1 (6 bases). Germline CDR1 is LNHDA and CDR2 is SQIVND (reference sequence). The CDR3 sequence is 14 residues long. Trimming removed 5 bases from V and 7 bases from J, with 14 bases in between. This CDR3 is CASSFRGEFEKLFF. The DNA of the CDR3 is TGTGCCAGTAGTTTCAGGGGAGAGTTTGAAAAACTGTTTTTT.

The V and J genes are TRBV6-5 and TRBJ2-7; perhaps TRBD1 as D (5 bases). CDR1 is MNHEY and CDR2 is SVGAGI in the germline V gene. This CDR3 spans 14 amino acids. The V end lost 0 bases, the J end lost 2 bases, and 8 bases lay between the germline ends. CDR3 DNA sequence: TGTGCCAGCAGTTACTCTCGACAGCCCTACGAGCAGTACTTC. Translated: CASSYSRQPYEQYF.

V and J are TRBV6-5 and TRBJ2-7; 7 bases match TRBD1. The CDR3 is 12 residues long. Per germline, CDR1 MNHEY and CDR2 SVGAGI. V shed 8 bases, J shed 6 bases, and the junction held 7 bases outside the gene matches. The CDR3 protein is CASLSPGGEQYF. In nucleotides, the CDR3 is TGTGCCAGCCTTTCCCCAGGGGGCGAGCAGTACTTC.

A single count supports this clone. The chain combines TRBV25-1 with TRBJ2-7, with 10 positions matching TRBD1. V gave up 3 bases and J gave up 1 base; unmatched junction bases: 3. Germline loops: CDR1 MGHDK, CDR2 SYGVNS. This CDR3 is built from 15 residues. DNA of the CDR3: TGTGCCAGCAGTGACTTGGGACAGGGGTCCTACGAGCAGTACTTC. Translation: CASSDLGQGSYEQYF.

V is TRBV3-1 (or the pseudogene TRBV3-2) and J is TRBJ1-4, with 7 positions matching TRBD1. The CDR3 is 14 residues long. The germline CDR1 and CDR2 sequences are LGHDT and YNNKEL (reference sequence). V trimming: 2 bases; J trimming: 8 bases; junction bases outside the gene matches: 5. CDR3 region: CASSQRQGGEKLFF. CDR3 DNA: TGTGCCAGCAGCCAACGACAGGGCGGCGAAAAACTGTTTTTT.

The chain combines TRBV6-6 with TRBJ1-1; D ambiguous. CDR1 and CDR2 (germline): MNHNY, SVGAGI (reference sequence). The CDR3 length is 12 residues. Trimming left V 6 bases short and J 2 bases short, with 7 bases between. The CDR3 bases are TGTGCCAGCAGCACACCTAACACTGAAGCTTTCTTT. It encodes CASSTPNTEAFF.

This clone was observed a single time. This chain connects TRBV19 to TRBJ1-3, with unresolved D. V lost 3 bases and J lost 3, with 6 bases in between. Per the germline V gene, CDR1 is LNHDA and CDR2 is SQIVND (reference sequence). The CDR3 runs 13 residues. The CDR3 sequence is CASSMSGGNTIYF. Here the CDR3 DNA reads TGTGCCAGTAGTATGTCAGGTGGAAACACCATATATTTT.

The CDR3 loop is CASSKDDPGTNYGYTF. CDR3 DNA sequence: TGTGCCAGCAGCAAAGACGATCCAGGGACTAACTATGGCTACACCTTC. The V and J genes are TRBV21-1 and TRBJ1-2; no check of the table's D call, TRBD1, against the DNA was made. TRBV21-1 is classified as a pseudogene. The CDR3 runs 16 residues.

The gene calls are TRBV6-7 and TRBJ1-2, with 7 positions matching TRBD1. TRBV6-7 is classed as an ORF, of uncertain function. The CDR3 length is 13 residues. V lost 6 bases, J lost 8 bases, and 9 bases stayed unmatched. CDR3: CASSQDRADGYTF. In DNA, the CDR3 is TGTGCCAGCAGCCAAGACAGGGCCGACGGCTACACCTTC.

The chain joins TRBV5-1 to TRBJ2-5; a possible D gene is TRBD1 (6 bases). This CDR3 is 15 amino acids long. CDR1 and CDR2 from the germline V gene are SGHRS and YFSETQ. Deletions cut 1 base from V and 5 bases from J, with 15 bases between. CDR3 DNA sequence: TGCGCCAGCAGCTTGCAGGACAGTGGGACGGAGACCCAGTACTTC. It codes for CASSLQDSGTETQYF.

This clone was detected only a few times. This chain links TRBV19 with TRBJ2-2; a weak D match, TRBD1 (5 bases). CDR1 LNHDA and CDR2 SQIVND come from the germline V gene (reference sequence). The V end was cut by 4 bases, the J end by 1 base, with 10 bases between. This CDR3 comprises 15 residues. This CDR3 reads CASSKVTVNTGELFF. Written as DNA, the CDR3 is TGTGCCAGTAGTAAAGTGACAGTGAACACCGGGGAGCTGTTTTTT.

The V and J genes are TRBV13 and TRBJ2-7; 7 bases fit TRBD1. V lost 4 bases, J lost 2 bases, and 8 bases stayed unmatched. The germline V gene encodes CDR1 PRHDT and CDR2 FYEKMQ (reference sequence). The CDR3 covers 15 residues. In nucleotides, the CDR3 is TGTGCCAGCAGCTCCAGGCGACAGGGCCCCTACGAGCAGTACTTC. It codes for CASSSRRQGPYEQYF.

The chain links TRBV28 to TRBJ2-7, with 7 nucleotides matching TRBD1. The CDR3 covers 13 residues. The trim removed 6 bases at V and 0 bases at J, leaving 2 bases unmatched. The V gene's germline CDR1 is MDHEN and CDR2 SYDVKM. CDR3 in amino acids: CASRTGNSYEQYF. In DNA, the CDR3 is TGTGCCAGCAGGACAGGGAACTCCTACGAGCAGTACTTC. Full variable domain (rest looked up from reference TRBV28 and TRBJ2-7): DVKVTQSSRYLVKRTGEKVFLECVQDMDHENMFWYRQDPGLGLRLIYFSYDVKMKEKGDIPEGYSVSREKKERFSLILESASTNQTSMYLCASRTGNSYEQYFGPGTRLTVT.

The chain uses TRBV20-1 and TRBJ2-7; a possible D gene is TRBD2 (6 bases). The germline gives CDR1 DFQATT, CDR2 SNEGSKA (reference sequence). Trimming pared 3 bases from V and 12 bases from J, leaving 18 bases between. This CDR3 has 12 amino acids. CDR3 DNA sequence: TGCAGTGCTAGTTCAGGCGGGGAACCTTCGTACTTC. Translating it yields CSASSGGEPSYF.

The chain combines TRBV6-5 with TRBJ1-5, with 7 bases aligning to TRBD1. The CDR3 sequence is 14 residues long. In germline, CDR1 is MNHEY, CDR2 SVGAGI. V lost 7 bases, J lost 9 bases, and 12 bases stayed unmatched. CDR3 residues: CASKEGGDIRPQHF. CDR3 nucleotides: TGTGCCAGCAAGGAAGGGGGCGATATTCGGCCCCAGCATTTT.

V gene TRBV12-5 combines with J gene TRBJ1-3; D might be TRBD1 (6 bases). The CDR3 spans 14 residues. Trimming took off 8 bases at V and 0 bases at J, with 11 bases between the two ends. Germline lookup yields CDR1 LGHNT and CDR2 FRNRAP. The CDR3 DNA follows: TGTGCTAGTTCTCAGGGGAACTCTGGAAACACCATATATTTT. It translates to CASSQGNSGNTIYF.

This chain connects TRBV3-1 (or the pseudogene TRBV3-2) to TRBJ2-7; D gene unclear. Germline CDR1 is LGHDT and CDR2 is YNNKEL (reference sequence). The CDR3 length is 15 residues. Trimming removed 1 base at V and 1 base at J, with 11 bases between. The CDR3 reads CASSQGNIGSYEQYF. The CDR3 DNA follows: TGTGCCAGCAGCCAAGGTAACATTGGTTCCTACGAGCAGTACTTC.

The rearrangement uses TRBV19 and TRBJ2-6; 10 bases fit TRBD2. V lost 7 bases to trimming and J lost 0 bases; unmatched junction nucleotides: 3. This CDR3 contains 16 residues. CDR1 is LNHDA, CDR2 SQIVND, per germline (reference sequence). The CDR3: CASKASGGSGANVLTF. The CDR3 DNA is TGTGCCAGTAAGGCTAGCGGGGGCTCTGGGGCCAACGTCCTGACTTTC.

The chain is built from TRBV5-1 and TRBJ2-3; 8 bases are a match to TRBD1. Trimming took 4 bases from V and 1 from J; bases not matched to a gene: 8. Per germline, CDR1 SGHRS and CDR2 YFSETQ. The CDR3 contains 16 residues. CDR3 protein: CASSPVRGQGTDTQYF. Written as DNA, the CDR3 is TGCGCCAGCAGCCCGGTTCGGGGACAGGGCACAGATACGCAGTATTTT.

The CDR3 reads CASSNFRDRAYNEQFF. The DNA for the CDR3 is TGTGCCAGCAGCAACTTCCGGGACAGAGCCTACAATGAGCAGTTCTTC. The chain joins TRBV27 to TRBJ2-1; 7 nucleotides agree with TRBD1. V gave up 6 bases and J gave up 2 bases; unmatched junction bases: 10. The CDR3 has 16 residues. Germline V gives CDR1 MNHEY, CDR2 SMNVEV (reference sequence).

The genes are TRBV4-1 and TRBJ1-6, with TRBD1 as a possible D gene (5 bases). The CDR3 is made up of 15 amino acids. Deletions cut 6 bases from V and 7 bases from J, with 16 bases between. CDR1 and CDR2 (germline): MGHRA, YSYEKL. This chain's CDR3 is CASSDLPGINSPLHF. DNA for the CDR3: TGCGCCAGCAGTGACCTGCCAGGGATCAATTCACCCCTCCACTTT.

This clone was recorded only once. This rearrangement joins TRBV4-2 to TRBJ2-3, with D possibly being TRBD1 (6 bases). CDR1 LGHNA and CDR2 YNFKEQ come from the germline V gene. V dropped 0 bases and J dropped 6 bases, with 16 bases sitting between them. The CDR3 consists of 16 residues. In DNA form, the CDR3 reads TGTGCCAGCAGCCAAGATGGGCAGGGGACGGCTGATACGCAGTATTTT. This gives the protein CASSQDGQGTADTQYF.

V and J are TRBV6-2 or TRBV6-3 and TRBJ1-5; D is ambiguous. Trimming shortened V by 4 bases and J by 7 bases, and 17 bases separated the two germline ends. The CDR3 length is 15 residues. CDR1 is MNHEY, CDR2 SVGEGT, per germline. The CDR3 nucleotides read TGTGCCAGCAGTTCTCCCCGGGCGGGTGGGCAGCCCCAGCATTTT. Translated, it gives CASSSPRAGGQPQHF.

The V gene is TRBV28, the J gene TRBJ1-2; no definite D call. Trimming left V 7 bases short and J 3 bases short, with 12 bases between. Germline CDR1 reads MDHEN; CDR2 reads SYDVKM. This CDR3 comprises 13 residues. CDR3 sequence (DNA): TGTGCCAGCAAAACAGAAATTCACTATGGCTACACCTTC. The encoded protein is CASKTEIHYGYTF.